The 21 T cell receptor beta chains below come from one sample, sequenced in a study of T cell repertoires and Cas9 in healthy adults. Using immunoSEQ multiplex PCR, the repertoire was profiled, and TCRdb retains in-frame clones only, with some absent. Of more than 20,000 clones listed, roughly 92% are singletons. The sample consisted of CD4+ effector T cells (CD127+, CD25-, CD137-, CD154-) from PBMCs; culture status not recorded. These receptors originate from a human donor in good health.

V is TRBV27 and J is TRBJ1-4, with D possibly TRBD1 on 6 matching bases. With 3 bases removed from V and 3 bases from J, the gap between germline ends came to 11 bases. This CDR3 has 15 amino acids. Germline CDR1 reads MNHEY; CDR2 reads SMNVEV (reference sequence). CDR3 loop: CASSFGGAANEKLFF. CDR3 DNA sequence: TGTGCCAGCAGTTTTGGGGGCGCAGCTAATGAAAAACTGTTTTTT. Drawing the rest from reference TRBV27 and TRBJ1-4, the complete variable domain is EAQVTQNPRYLITVTGKKLTVTCSQNMNHEYMSWYRQDPGLGLRQIYYSMNVEVTDKGDVPEGYKVSRKEKRNFPLILESPSPNQTSLYFCASSFGGAANEKLFFGSGTQLSVL.

V gene TRBV25-1 combines with J gene TRBJ2-7; 12 bases match TRBD1. Germline V lookup: CDR1 MGHDK, CDR2 SYGVNS. The CDR3 loop spans 13 amino acids. J gave up 6 bases and V 10 bases, and 7 bases lay outside the gene matches. CDR3 in amino acids: CATKGQGAPEQYF. As DNA, the CDR3 is TGTGCCACTAAGGGACAGGGGGCGCCCGAGCAGTACTTC.

The chain has TRBV7-6 and TRBJ1-1; D perhaps matches TRBD1 (5 bases). V shed 3 bases and J shed 1 base, with 6 bases lying between them. CDR1 SGHVS and CDR2 FNYEAQ come from the germline V gene. There are 13 residues in the CDR3. The CDR3 DNA is TGTGCCAGCAGCTTTCAGGGGAACACTGAAGCTTTCTTT. Its translation: CASSFQGNTEAFF.

The chain employs TRBV6-6 and TRBJ1-1; D might be TRBD1 (5 bases). The CDR3 loop spans 15 amino acids. The germline V gene has CDR1 MNHNY and CDR2 SVGAGI (reference sequence). The V gene lost 0 bases and the J gene lost 7 bases, with 15 bases spanning the gap. The CDR3 DNA follows: TGTGCCAGCAGTTACTCCCTCGGGGGTGCGGGTGAAGCTTTCTTT. This gives the protein CASSYSLGGAGEAFF.

The J gene is TRBJ2-7, the V gene TRBV30; TRBD2 matches at 10 bases. Per germline, CDR1 GTSNPN and CDR2 SVGIG (reference sequence). With V trimmed by 1 base and J by 1 base, 1 base remained unmatched. The CDR3 consists of 14 residues. CDR3: CAWSGTSGSYEQYF. The CDR3 DNA follows: TGTGCCTGGAGTGGGACTAGCGGTTCCTACGAGCAGTACTTC. The whole variable domain, remainder taken from reference TRBV30 and TRBJ2-7, is SQTIHQWPATLVQPVGSPLSLECTVEGTSNPNLYWYRQAAGRGLQLLFYSVGIGQISSEVPQNLSASRPQDRQFILSSKKLLLSDSGFYLCAWSGTSGSYEQYFGPGTRLTVT.

The gene calls are TRBV10-3 and TRBJ1-2, with 7 bases fitting TRBD1. Germline V gene lookup returns CDR1 ENHRY and CDR2 SYGVKD. CDR3 length: 18 amino acids. The V gene end was trimmed by 7 bases and the J gene end by 0 bases; junction bases not matched to a gene: 17. The CDR3 region is CAINSLGAGDSTNYGYTF. The CDR3 DNA is TGTGCCATCAATTCCCTCGGGGCAGGGGACAGTACTAACTATGGCTACACCTTC.

The rearrangement joins TRBV9 to TRBJ1-2, with D possibly TRBD1 on 5 matching bases. Deletions cut 3 bases from V and 5 bases from J, with 17 bases between. Germline CDR1 and CDR2: SGDLS and YYNGEE. This CDR3 has 15 amino acids. The CDR3: CASSGGNAGGYGYTF. The CDR3 DNA sequence: TGTGCCAGCAGCGGCGGCAACGCGGGGGGGTATGGCTACACCTTC.

This CDR3 is CASSQGQTSLNEKLFF. The CDR3 DNA reads TGCGCCAGCAGCCAGGGACAGACGAGCTTAAATGAAAAACTGTTTTTT. The chain is built from TRBV5-1 and TRBJ1-4, with TRBD1 matching over 7 bases. The germline CDR1 and CDR2 sequences are SGHRS and YFSETQ. Trimming at V came to 4 bases and at J to 5 bases, leaving 11 bases not matched to a gene. This CDR3 region has 16 residues.

The gene calls are TRBV19 and TRBJ2-5; TRBD1 matches at 7 bases. There are 13 residues in the CDR3. J lost 3 bases, V lost 6 bases, and 4 bases had no gene match. Germline V lookup: CDR1 LNHDA, CDR2 SQIVND (reference sequence). The CDR3: CASSNDREETQYF. In DNA form, the CDR3 reads TGTGCCAGTAGCAACGACAGGGAAGAGACCCAGTACTTC.

The rearrangement links TRBV6-5 to TRBJ1-6; 8 positions match TRBD1. The CDR3 sequence is 12 residues long. Germline values: CDR1 MNHEY, CDR2 SVGAGI. The V segment lost 10 bases and the J segment 9 bases; nucleotides outside the gene matches: 5. For the CDR3, the DNA is TGTGCCATTACCAGGGGGCCTTCACCCCTCCACTTT. Amino acids: CAITRGPSPLHF.

The chain uses TRBV25-1 and TRBJ2-7; 8 bases line up with TRBD1. The CDR3 totals 14 residues. With V trimmed by 5 bases and J by 3 bases, 6 bases remained unmatched. The germline V gene encodes CDR1 MGHDK and CDR2 SYGVNS. CDR3 sequence: CASSPLDRVYEQYF. In nucleotides, the CDR3 is TGTGCCAGCAGTCCCCTGGACAGGGTCTACGAGCAGTACTTC.

This clone has only one observation. V gene TRBV12-5 combines with J gene TRBJ1-1; 8 positions agree with TRBD1. Germline lookup yields CDR1 LGHNT and CDR2 FRNRAP. This CDR3 is built from 16 residues. V shed 6 bases, J shed 0 bases, and the junction held 9 bases outside the gene matches. The CDR3 DNA follows: TGTGCTAGTGGCCCCCCGGGACAGGAACTGAACACTGAAGCTTTCTTT. Amino acids: CASGPPGQELNTEAFF. The full variable domain, completed using reference TRBV12-5 and TRBJ1-1, is DARVTQTPRHKVTEMGQEVTMRCQPILGHNTVFWYRQTMMQGLELLAYFRNRAPLDDSGMPKDRFSAEMPDATLATLKIQPSEPRDSAVYFCASGPPGQELNTEAFFGQGTRLTVV.

This clone was seen a handful of times. The genes are TRBV5-8 and TRBJ1-3; no definite D call. The CDR3 runs 13 residues. Trimming removed 0 bases at V and 5 bases at J, with 6 bases between. Germline CDR1 reads SGHTS; CDR2 reads YDEGEE. Written as DNA, the CDR3 is TGTGCCAGCAGCTTGGAACGTCGAAACACCATATATTTT. This gives the protein CASSLERRNTIYF.

This clone was seen more than once but under ten times. The chain carries TRBV19 and TRBJ2-3; TRBD2 agrees at 13 bases. The CDR3 consists of 17 residues. Germline CDR1 reads LNHDA; CDR2 reads SQIVND (reference sequence). Losses at the gene ends were 7 bases for V and 5 bases for J; bases not matched to a gene: 12. The CDR3 protein is CASTPSGTSGARDTQYF. The CDR3 DNA is TGTGCCAGTACCCCTTCCGGGACTAGCGGGGCGAGAGATACGCAGTATTTT.

The chain employs TRBV5-4 and TRBJ2-2, with 8 nucleotides matching TRBD2. Germline CDR1 reads SGHNT; CDR2 reads YYREEE (reference sequence). Trimming removed 4 bases from V and 7 bases from J; junction bases left unmatched: 12. This CDR3 spans 16 amino acids. The CDR3 spells CASSPPPAGDHGELFF. The DNA for the CDR3 is TGTGCCAGCAGCCCACCCCCAGCGGGAGACCACGGGGAGCTGTTTTTT.

The V call is TRBV9, the J call TRBJ2-1, with a weak D call TRBD2 (6 bases). This CDR3 is 15 amino acids long. The ends were cut back, 4 bases at V and 3 bases at J, with 14 bases in the middle. The germline V gene has CDR1 SGDLS and CDR2 YYNGEE. CDR3 amino acids: CASSSGTPNYNEQFF. As DNA, the CDR3 is TGTGCCAGCAGCTCCGGGACTCCTAACTACAATGAGCAGTTCTTC.

The chain carries TRBV7-9 and TRBJ1-1; 8 bases match TRBD1. The V gene's germline CDR1 is SEHNR and CDR2 FQNEAQ (reference sequence). This CDR3 has 14 residues. V gave up 2 bases and J gave up 11 bases; unmatched junction bases: 10. The CDR3 sequence: CASSLSLDRVYAFF. CDR3 bases: TGTGCCAGCAGCTTATCTTTGGACAGGGTGTATGCTTTCTTT.

The chain joins TRBV5-1 to TRBJ1-4, with 8 bases identical to TRBD1. The CDR3 has 16 amino acids. Germline V gives CDR1 SGHRS, CDR2 YFSETQ. Germline trimming cut 0 bases from V and 5 bases from J; bases unmatched to any gene: 6. CDR3 in amino acids: CASSLAPTGANEKLFF. The DNA of the CDR3 is TGCGCCAGCAGCTTGGCCCCGACAGGGGCGAATGAAAAACTGTTTTTT.

The rearrangement uses TRBV29-1 and TRBJ2-5; D is possibly TRBD1 (5 bases). CDR3 length: 12 amino acids. Germline CDR1 and CDR2: SQVTM and ANQGSEA. Trimming pared 4 bases from V and 5 bases from J, leaving 11 bases between. CDR3 coding DNA: TGCAGCGTTGTGGCTAGGGGTGAGACCCAGTACTTC. Translation: CSVVARGETQYF.

The chain employs TRBV14 and TRBJ1-1, with no clear D. The CDR3 has 11 amino acids. Trimming pared 2 bases from V and 11 bases from J, leaving 9 bases between. Germline lookup yields CDR1 SGHDN and CDR2 FVKESK. The CDR3 sequence: CASSQFSEAFF. Here the CDR3 DNA reads TGTGCCAGCAGCCAATTTTCCGAGGCTTTCTTT.

This clone was observed a few times. V usage is TRBV18 and J usage is TRBJ1-2; D is unclear. Germline V gives CDR1 KGHSH, CDR2 LQKENI. The CDR3 consists of 20 residues. In nucleotides, the CDR3 is TGTGGCGGGAAGAAACCCCTGAGATTACATGGGCAGGCCGGTAACTATGGCTACACCTTC. Translating gives CGGKKPLRLHGQAGNYGYTF. Filled out from reference TRBV18 and TRBJ1-2, the complete variable domain reads NAGVMQNPRHLVRRRGQEARLRCSPMKGHSHVYWYRQLPEEGLKFMVYLQKENIIDESGMPKERFSAEFPKEGPSILRIQQVVRGDSAAYFCGGKKPLRLHGQAGNYGYTFGSGTRLTVV.